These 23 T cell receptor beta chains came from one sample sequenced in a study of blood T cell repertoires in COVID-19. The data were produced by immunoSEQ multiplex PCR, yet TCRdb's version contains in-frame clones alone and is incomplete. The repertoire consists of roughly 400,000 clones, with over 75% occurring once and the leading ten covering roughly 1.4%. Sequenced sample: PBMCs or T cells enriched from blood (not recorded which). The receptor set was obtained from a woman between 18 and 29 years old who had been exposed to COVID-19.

CDR3 in DNA: TGTGCCAGCAGCTTAGGGACAGAGAACACCGGGGAGCTGTTTTTT. Its translation is CASSLGTENTGELFF. The chain has TRBV7-9 and TRBJ2-2; D is possibly TRBD1 (6 bases). The germline CDR1 and CDR2 sequences are SEHNR and FQNEAQ (reference sequence). There are 15 residues in the CDR3. Trimming took off 1 base at V and 1 base at J, with 7 bases between the two ends.

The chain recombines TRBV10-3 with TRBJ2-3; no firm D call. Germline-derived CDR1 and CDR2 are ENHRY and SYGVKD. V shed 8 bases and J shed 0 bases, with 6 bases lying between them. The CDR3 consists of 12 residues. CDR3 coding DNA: TGTGCCATCGGGCAAAGCACAGATACGCAGTATTTT. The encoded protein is CAIGQSTDTQYF.

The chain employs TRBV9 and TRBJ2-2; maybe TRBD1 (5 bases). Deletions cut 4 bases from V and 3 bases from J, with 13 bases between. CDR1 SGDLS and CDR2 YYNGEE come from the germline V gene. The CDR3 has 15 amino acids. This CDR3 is CASSRSGADTGELFF. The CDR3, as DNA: TGTGCCAGCAGCCGGAGTGGGGCGGACACCGGGGAGCTGTTTTTT. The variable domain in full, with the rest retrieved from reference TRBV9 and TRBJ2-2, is DSGVTQTPKHLITATGQRVTLRCSPRSGDLSVYWYQQSLDQGLQFLIQYYNGEERAKGNILERFSAQQFPDLHSELNLSSLELGDSALYFCASSRSGADTGELFFGEGSRLTVL.

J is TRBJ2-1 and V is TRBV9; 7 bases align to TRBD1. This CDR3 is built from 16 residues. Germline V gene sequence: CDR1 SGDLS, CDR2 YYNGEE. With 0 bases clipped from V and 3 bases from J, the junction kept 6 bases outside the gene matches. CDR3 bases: TGTGCCAGCAGCGTAGGTCCCCAGGGGGACTACAATGAGCAGTTCTTC. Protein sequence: CASSVGPQGDYNEQFF.

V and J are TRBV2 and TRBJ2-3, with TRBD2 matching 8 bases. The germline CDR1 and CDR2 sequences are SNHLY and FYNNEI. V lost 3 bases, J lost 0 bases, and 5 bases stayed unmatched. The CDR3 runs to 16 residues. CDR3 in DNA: TGTGCCAGCAGTGACGCCTTAGCGGGGAGCACAGATACGCAGTATTTT. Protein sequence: CASSDALAGSTDTQYF.

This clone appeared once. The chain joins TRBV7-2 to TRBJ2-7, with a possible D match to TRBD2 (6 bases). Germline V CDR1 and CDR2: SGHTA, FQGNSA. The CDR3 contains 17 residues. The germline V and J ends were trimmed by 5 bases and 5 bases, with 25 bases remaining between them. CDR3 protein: CASSLGGVGVSQNEQYF. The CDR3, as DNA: TGTGCCAGCAGCCTGGGGGGTGTAGGGGTCAGTCAGAACGAGCAGTACTTC. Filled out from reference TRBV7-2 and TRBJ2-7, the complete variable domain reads GAGVSQSPSNKVTEKGKDVELRCDPISGHTALYWYRQSLGQGLEFLIYFQGNSAPDKSGLPSDRFSAERTGGSVSTLTIQRTQQEDSAVYLCASSLGGVGVSQNEQYFGPGTRLTVT.

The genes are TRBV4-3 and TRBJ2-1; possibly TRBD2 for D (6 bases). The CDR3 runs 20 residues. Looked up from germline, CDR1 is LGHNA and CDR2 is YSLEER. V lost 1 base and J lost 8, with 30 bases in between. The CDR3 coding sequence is TGCGCCAGCAGCCAAGGAGGTCCTAGCGTGGGAACTAGCAAGGACCATGAGCAGTTCTTC. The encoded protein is CASSQGGPSVGTSKDHEQFF.

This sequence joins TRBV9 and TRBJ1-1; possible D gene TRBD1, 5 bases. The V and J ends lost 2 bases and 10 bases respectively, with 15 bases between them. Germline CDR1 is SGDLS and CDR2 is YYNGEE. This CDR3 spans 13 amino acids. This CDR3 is CASSVTGAERAFF. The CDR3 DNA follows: TGTGCCAGCAGCGTCACTGGGGCGGAGAGAGCTTTCTTT.

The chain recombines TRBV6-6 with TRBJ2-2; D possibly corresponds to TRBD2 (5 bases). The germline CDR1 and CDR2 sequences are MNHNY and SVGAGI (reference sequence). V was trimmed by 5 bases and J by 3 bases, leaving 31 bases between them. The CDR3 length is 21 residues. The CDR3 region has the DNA TGTGCCAGCAGTCCCTTCCGGGCCGTACCTGTCCCGGGAACCGACACCGGGGAGCTGTTTTTT. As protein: CASSPFRAVPVPGTDTGELFF.

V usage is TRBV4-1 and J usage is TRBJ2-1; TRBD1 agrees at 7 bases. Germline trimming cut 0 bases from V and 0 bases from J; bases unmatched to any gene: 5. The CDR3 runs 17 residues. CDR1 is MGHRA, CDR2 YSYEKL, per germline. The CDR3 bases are TGCGCCAGCAGCCAAGATTGGGGGACAGTCTCCTACAATGAGCAGTTCTTC. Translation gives CASSQDWGTVSYNEQFF.

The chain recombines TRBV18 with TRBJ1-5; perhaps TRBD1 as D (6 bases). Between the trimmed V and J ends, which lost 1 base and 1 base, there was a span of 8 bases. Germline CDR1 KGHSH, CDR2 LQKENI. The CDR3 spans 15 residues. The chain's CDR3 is CASSPQGQSNQPQHF. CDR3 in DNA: TGTGCCAGCTCACCACAAGGACAGAGCAATCAGCCCCAGCATTTT.

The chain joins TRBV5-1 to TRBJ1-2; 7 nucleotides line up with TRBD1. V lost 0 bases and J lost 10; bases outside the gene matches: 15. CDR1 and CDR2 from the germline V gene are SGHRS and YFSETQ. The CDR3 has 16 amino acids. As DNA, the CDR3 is TGCGCCAGCAGCTTGGCCAGAGGACAGGAAGGAGGTGACTACACCTTC. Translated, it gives CASSLARGQEGGDYTF.

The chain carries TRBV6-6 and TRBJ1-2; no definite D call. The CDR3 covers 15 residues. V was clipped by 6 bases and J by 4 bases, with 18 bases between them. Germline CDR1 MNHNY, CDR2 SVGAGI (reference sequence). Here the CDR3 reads CASSQKYNSPYGYTF. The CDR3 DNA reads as TGTGCCAGCAGCCAAAAGTACAATTCACCCTATGGCTACACCTTC.

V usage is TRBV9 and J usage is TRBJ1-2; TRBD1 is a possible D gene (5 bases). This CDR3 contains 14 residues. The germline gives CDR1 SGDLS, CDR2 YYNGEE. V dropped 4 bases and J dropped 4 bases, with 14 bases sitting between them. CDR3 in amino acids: CASSPTEGFYGYTF. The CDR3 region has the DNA TGTGCCAGCAGCCCGACGGAGGGGTTCTATGGCTACACCTTC.

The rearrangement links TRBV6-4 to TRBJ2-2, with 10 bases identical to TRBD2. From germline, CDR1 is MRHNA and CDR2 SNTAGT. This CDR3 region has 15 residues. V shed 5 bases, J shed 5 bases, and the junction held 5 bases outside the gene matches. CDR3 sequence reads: CASSPLAGETGELFF. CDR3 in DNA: TGTGCCAGCAGTCCCCTAGCGGGAGAGACCGGGGAGCTGTTTTTT.

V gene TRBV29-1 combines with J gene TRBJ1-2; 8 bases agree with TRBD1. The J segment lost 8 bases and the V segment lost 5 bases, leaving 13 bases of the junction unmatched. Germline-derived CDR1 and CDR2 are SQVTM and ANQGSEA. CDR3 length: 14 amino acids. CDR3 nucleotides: TGCAGCGTTTCCACAGGGGGTCCCAGGAGGGGCTACACCTTC. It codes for CSVSTGGPRRGYTF.

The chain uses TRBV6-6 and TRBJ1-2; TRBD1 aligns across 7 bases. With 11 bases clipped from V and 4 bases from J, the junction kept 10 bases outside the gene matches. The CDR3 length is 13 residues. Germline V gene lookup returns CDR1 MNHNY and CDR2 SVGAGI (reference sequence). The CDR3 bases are TGTGCCGCTCGCGCCGGGACAGTCTATGGCTACACCTTC. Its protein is CAARAGTVYGYTF.

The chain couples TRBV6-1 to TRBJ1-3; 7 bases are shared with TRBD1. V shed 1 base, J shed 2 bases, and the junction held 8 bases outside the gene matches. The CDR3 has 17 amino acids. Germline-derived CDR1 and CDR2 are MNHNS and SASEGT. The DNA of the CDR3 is TGTGCCAGCAGTGAAGAGTCCCGAGGGGGCCCTGGAAACACCATATATTTT. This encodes CASSEESRGGPGNTIYF.

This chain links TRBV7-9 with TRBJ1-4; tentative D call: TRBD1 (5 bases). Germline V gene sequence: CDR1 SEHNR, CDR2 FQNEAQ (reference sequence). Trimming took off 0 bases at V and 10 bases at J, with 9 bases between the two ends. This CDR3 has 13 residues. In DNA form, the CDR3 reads TGTGCCAGCAGCTTAGCAGGGGTCGGAAAACTGTTTTTT. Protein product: CASSLAGVGKLFF.

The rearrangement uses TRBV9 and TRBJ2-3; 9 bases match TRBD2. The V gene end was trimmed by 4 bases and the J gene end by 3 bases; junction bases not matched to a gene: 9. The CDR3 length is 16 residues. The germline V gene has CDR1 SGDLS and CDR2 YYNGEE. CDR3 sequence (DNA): TGTGCCAGCAGCTCCCGCCCGGGACTAGCTACAGATACGCAGTATTTT. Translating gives CASSSRPGLATDTQYF.

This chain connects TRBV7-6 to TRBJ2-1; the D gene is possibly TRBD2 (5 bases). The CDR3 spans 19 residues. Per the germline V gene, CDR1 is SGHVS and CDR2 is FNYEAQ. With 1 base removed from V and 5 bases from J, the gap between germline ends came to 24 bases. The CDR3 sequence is CASSLVARVGQMTNNEQFF. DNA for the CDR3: TGTGCCAGCAGCTTAGTGGCGCGGGTTGGGCAGATGACGAACAATGAGCAGTTCTTC. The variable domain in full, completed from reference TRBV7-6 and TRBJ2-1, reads GAGVSQSPRYKVTKRGQDVALRCDPISGHVSLYWYRQALGQGPEFLTYFNYEAQQDKSGLPNDRFSAERPEGSISTLTIQRTEQRDSAMYRCASSLVARVGQMTNNEQFFGPGTRLTVL.

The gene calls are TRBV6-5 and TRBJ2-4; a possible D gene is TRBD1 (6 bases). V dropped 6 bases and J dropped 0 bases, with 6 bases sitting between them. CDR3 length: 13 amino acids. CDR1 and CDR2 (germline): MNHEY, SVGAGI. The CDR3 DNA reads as TGTGCCAGCAGGGGACAAGCCAAAAACATTCAGTACTTC. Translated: CASRGQAKNIQYF.

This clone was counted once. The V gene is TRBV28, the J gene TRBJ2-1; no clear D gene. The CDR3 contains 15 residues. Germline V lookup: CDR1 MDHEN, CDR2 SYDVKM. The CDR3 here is CAVGIAAQDYNEQFF. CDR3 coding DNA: TGTGCTGTCGGTATCGCGGCGCAAGATTACAATGAGCAGTTCTTC.